This TCR beta chain was profiled in a study of OX40 agonist ivuxolimab in advanced cancers. Study-wide results and caveats: Expanded clones were, on average, more numerous in CD8+ T cells than in CD4+.

This CDR3 contains 17 residues. The germline V and J ends were trimmed by 2 bases and 1 base, with 12 bases remaining between them. Germline CDR1 SNHLY, CDR2 FYNNEI. About this clone itself: Its antigen remains unknown.

Using immunoSEQ multiplex PCR, the repertoire was profiled, and TCRdb retains in-frame clones only, with some absent. The sample has approximately 32,000 clones; approximately 89% are singletons. The sample consisted of CD4+ or CD8+ T cells sorted from blood, taken in a trial of the OX40 agonist ivuxolimab. The chain has TRBV2 and TRBJ2-6; D gene ambiguous. The clonotype was recovered from an adult with an advanced solid tumor such as melanoma, head and neck, liver or kidney cancer. In DNA form, the CDR3 reads TGTGCCAGCAGTGAACGCTCCTTCGCTTCTGGGGCCAACGTCCTGACTTTC. It specifies CASSERSFASGANVLTF.